Each of the 16 T cell receptor beta chains below was sequenced from the same sample in a study of blood T cell repertoires in COVID-19. Here immunoSEQ multiplex PCR was the method, and the copy in TCRdb shows in-frame clones only, minus some. This sample has 250,000 to 400,000 clones; about nine tenths occur once, and the top ten carry approximately 5.5%. Sequencing was done on a sample of PBMCs or T cells enriched from blood (not recorded which). Source of these receptors: a man in his sixties who had recovered from COVID-19.

This chain joins TRBV5-1 and TRBJ2-3, with TRBD2 matching 11 bases. Looked up from germline, CDR1 is SGHRS and CDR2 is YFSETQ. Germline trimming cut 7 bases from V and 6 bases from J; bases unmatched to any gene: 7. The CDR3 consists of 14 residues. The CDR3 nucleotides are TGCGCCAGCGGTACTAGCGGGAGTTCGGATACGCAGTATTTT. Protein: CASGTSGSSDTQYF.

This clone was recorded once. This chain connects TRBV5-1 to TRBJ2-7; 8 nucleotides align to TRBD2. The germline gives CDR1 SGHRS, CDR2 YFSETQ. V lost 2 bases to trimming and J lost 2 bases; unmatched junction nucleotides: 12. The CDR3 is 17 residues long. This CDR3 reads CASSLLWSGRRTYEQYF. CDR3 coding DNA: TGCGCCAGCAGCTTATTGTGGAGCGGGAGAAGGACCTACGAGCAGTACTTC.

The V call is TRBV24-1, the J call TRBJ2-7, with D possibly TRBD1 on 6 matching bases. Germline lookup yields CDR1 KGHDR and CDR2 SFDVKD. The CDR3 runs to 19 residues. Trimming took off 5 bases at V and 0 bases at J, with 25 bases between the two ends. CDR3 sequence reads: CATSVDGLKTGYYSYEQYF. The CDR3, as DNA: TGTGCCACCAGTGTGGATGGGCTGAAGACAGGATATTACTCCTACGAGCAGTACTTC.

The rearrangement links TRBV28 to TRBJ1-5, with TRBD1 matching over 8 bases. CDR1 is MDHEN, CDR2 SYDVKM, per germline. V shed 6 bases, J shed 0 bases, and the junction held 13 bases outside the gene matches. This CDR3 contains 18 residues. CDR3 bases: TGTGCCAGCAGCCTATCCAGGGGGCGAACGAATAGCAATCAGCCCCAGCATTTT. The encoded protein is CASSLSRGRTNSNQPQHF.

The CDR3 loop reads CASSLTVGTGATEAFF. In DNA, the CDR3 is TGTGCCAGCAGCTTGACGGTTGGGACAGGGGCCACTGAAGCTTTCTTT. The J gene is TRBJ1-1, the V gene TRBV5-5; 10 bases match TRBD1. CDR1 and CDR2 (germline): SGHKS, YYEKEE (reference sequence). The V segment lost 1 base and the J segment 4 bases; nucleotides outside the gene matches: 7. This CDR3 contains 16 residues.

CDR3: CASSLERFYGYTF. For the CDR3, the DNA is TGTGCCAGCAGTTTAGAACGGTTCTATGGCTACACCTTC. The chain uses TRBV28 and TRBJ1-2; D call uncertain. Germline CDR1 and CDR2: MDHEN and SYDVKM. There are 13 residues in the CDR3. The V and J ends lost 2 bases and 4 bases respectively, with 8 bases between them.

This clone occurred a few times. J is TRBJ1-2 and V is TRBV19; D gene unclear. The length of the CDR3 is 12 residues. V lost 4 bases, J lost 7 bases, and 10 bases lay in between. Germline V lookup: CDR1 LNHDA, CDR2 SQIVND (reference sequence). The CDR3 DNA reads as TGTGCCAGTAGTAACGCGGAATTTGGCTACACCTTC. Encoded protein: CASSNAEFGYTF.

This clone has only one observation. The V gene is TRBV20-1, the J gene TRBJ1-1; unclear D gene. Deletions cut 6 bases from V and 1 base from J, with 6 bases between. Looked up from germline, CDR1 is DFQATT and CDR2 is SNEGSKA (reference sequence). The CDR3 is made up of 11 amino acids. The CDR3 protein is CSAARNTEAFF. The CDR3 bases are TGCAGTGCGGCCAGGAACACTGAAGCTTTCTTT.

This rearrangement joins TRBV5-3 to TRBJ2-1; 13 nucleotides line up with TRBD2. TRBV5-3 is known as an ORF, though its function is uncertain. The J segment lost 14 bases and the V segment lost 8 bases, leaving 10 bases of the junction unmatched. This CDR3 is 13 amino acids long. The CDR3 DNA is TGTGCCAGTTATGGACTAGCGGGAGTCCCAAAGTTCTTC. Its protein is CASYGLAGVPKFF.

The V call is TRBV9, the J call TRBJ1-4, with a tentative D call TRBD1 (6 bases). The CDR3 is made up of 15 amino acids. Deletions cut 3 bases from V and 3 bases from J, with 12 bases between. CDR1 is SGDLS and CDR2 is YYNGEE in the germline V gene. The CDR3 nucleotides are TGTGCCAGCAGCGCCCAAGCAGGGGCTAATGAAAAACTGTTTTTT. Protein product: CASSAQAGANEKLFF.

The chain joins TRBV7-9 to TRBJ2-5; 7 bases match TRBD2. V gave up 0 bases and J gave up 5 bases; unmatched junction bases: 12. The CDR3 runs to 17 residues. Germline loops: CDR1 SEHNR, CDR2 FQNEAQ (reference sequence). The CDR3 DNA is TGTGCCAGCAGCTTAGCTCGTTCGTGGGAGGGTCGGGAGACCCAGTACTTC. This gives the protein CASSLARSWEGRETQYF.

The CDR3 DNA reads TGCAGTGCTAGTTCAGGGGGCGTTCAGGCACGGCAGCCCCAGCATTTT. This gives the protein CSASSGGVQARQPQHF. The V and J genes are TRBV20-1 and TRBJ1-5, with 8 bases matching TRBD1. Germline CDR1 is DFQATT and CDR2 is SNEGSKA (reference sequence). The CDR3 runs to 16 residues. V lost 3 bases, J lost 7 bases, and 14 bases stayed unmatched.

The rearrangement links TRBV9 to TRBJ1-6; no firm D call. This CDR3 spans 16 amino acids. Germline CDR1 SGDLS, CDR2 YYNGEE. With 4 bases removed from V and 10 bases from J, the gap between germline ends came to 21 bases. The CDR3 loop is CASSPFVGAQASPLHF. CDR3 bases: TGTGCCAGCAGCCCCTTTGTGGGCGCCCAGGCGTCACCCCTCCACTTT.

The V call is TRBV24-1, the J call TRBJ1-5; no firm D call. Trimming shortened V by 3 bases and J by 3 bases, and 8 bases separated the two germline ends. This CDR3 has 14 residues. Germline CDR1 KGHDR, CDR2 SFDVKD. CDR3 in amino acids: CATSDRRINQPQHF. DNA for the CDR3: TGTGCCACCAGTGATCGGCGGATCAATCAGCCCCAGCATTTT.

This rearrangement joins TRBV7-3 to TRBJ2-2; TRBD2 might be the D (6 bases). The germline V and J ends were trimmed by 4 bases and 2 bases, with 11 bases remaining between them. The CDR3 has 15 residues. Germline loops: CDR1 SGHTA, CDR2 FQGTGA. CDR3 amino acids: CASSYSGVNTGELFF. The CDR3 region has the DNA TGTGCCAGCAGCTATAGCGGAGTCAACACCGGGGAGCTGTTTTTT.

The chain joins TRBV2 to TRBJ1-1; D is undetermined. CDR1 is SNHLY, CDR2 FYNNEI, per germline. The V end lost 5 bases, the J end lost 1 base, and 5 bases lay between the germline ends. The CDR3 is 12 amino acids. CDR3 region: CASSRQNTEAFF. As DNA, the CDR3 is TGTGCCAGCAGTAGACAGAACACTGAAGCTTTCTTT.